The 27 T cell receptor beta chains in this list originate from one sample, sequenced in a study of T cells in Graves' hyperthyroidism and ophthalmopathy. Authors of the study amplified TCR beta CDR3 regions from RNA transcripts. First-round RT-PCR targeting the TCR CDR3 was performed with the HTBI primer set. Using its own MiXCR run on the multiplex PCR reads, TCRdb lists one record per CDR3 protein. The sample includes approximately 610,000 distinct CDR3 sequences, 14% to 15% seen only once; the top ten take 3.5% to 4.5%. The sample consisted of blood. These receptors all stem from a woman between 40 and 50 years old with Graves' ophthalmopathy.

This clonotype was picked up many times. This rearrangement joins TRBV29-1 to TRBJ2-5; TRBD1 or TRBD2 may be the D gene (5 bases each). V was cut by 8 bases and J by 1 base, with 20 bases left in between. Germline V lookup: CDR1 SQVTM, CDR2 ANQGSEA. The length of the CDR3 is 15 residues. The CDR3 region is CSPKIWGRGQETQYF. In DNA form, the CDR3 reads TGCAGCCCAAAGATTTGGGGGAGAGGCCAAGAGACCCAGTACTTC.

Only a few counts were recorded for this clonotype. The CDR3 protein is CASSLALTENTEAFF. Written as DNA, the CDR3 is TGTGCCAGCAGTTTAGCGCTGACGGAGAACACTGAAGCTTTCTTT. This chain joins TRBV12-3 or TRBV12-4 and TRBJ1-1; D not resolved. This CDR3 has 15 amino acids. V lost 0 bases and J lost 1, with 9 bases in between.

At least ten counts were recorded for this clonotype. This chain uses TRBV28 with TRBJ2-7, with 10 bases that match TRBD1. Germline trimming cut 2 bases from V and 2 bases from J; bases unmatched to any gene: 3. The germline V gene encodes CDR1 MDHEN and CDR2 SYDVKM. The CDR3 totals 15 residues. The CDR3 sequence: CASSLGTGEAYEQYF. CDR3 sequence (DNA): TGTGCCAGCAGTTTAGGGACAGGGGAAGCCTACGAGCAGTACTTC.

This clonotype appeared a single time. V gene TRBV7-2 combines with J gene TRBJ2-7; unclear D gene. V lost 0 bases to trimming and J lost 2 bases, with 11 bases between them. Germline CDR1 and CDR2: SGHTA and FQGNSA. This CDR3 is 15 amino acids long. The CDR3 is CASSLAADGPYEQYF. As DNA, the CDR3 is TGTGCCAGCAGCTTAGCGGCAGACGGGCCCTACGAGCAGTACTTC.

V gene TRBV27 combines with J gene TRBJ2-7; weak D call: TRBD1 (6 bases). The V gene's germline CDR1 is MNHEY and CDR2 SMNVEV (reference sequence). Trimming took 3 bases from V and 2 from J, leaving 17 bases between them. The CDR3 is 16 amino acids. The CDR3 spells CASSFLFGTSAYEQYF. CDR3 coding DNA: TGTGCCAGCAGTTTCCTTTTTGGGACATCTGCCTACGAGCAGTACTTC.

V and J are TRBV29-1 and TRBJ2-7, with a possible D match to TRBD2 (7 bases). Germline values: CDR1 SQVTM, CDR2 ANQGSEA. The CDR3 extends over 14 amino acids. V shed 0 bases and J shed 9 bases, with 18 bases lying between them. CDR3: CSVEDTGPGGRQYF. The CDR3, as DNA: TGCAGCGTTGAAGATACAGGTCCGGGGGGCAGGCAGTACTTC.

This clonotype was seen many times. The rearrangement links TRBV29-1 to TRBJ2-7, with 13 bases aligning to TRBD2. The CDR3 runs 18 residues. Germline CDR1 is SQVTM and CDR2 is ANQGSEA. The trim removed 6 bases at V and 0 bases at J, leaving 14 bases unmatched. The DNA for the CDR3 is TGCAGCGTCGGGGGGAGGACTAGCGGGAGTTCGAGCTCCTACGAGCAGTACTTC. Encoded protein: CSVGGRTSGSSSSYEQYF.

In its sample, this clonotype was seen once. The V and J genes are TRBV3-1 and TRBJ2-7; 9 positions match TRBD2. The CDR3 has 18 amino acids. J lost 7 bases, V lost 8 bases, and 24 bases had no gene match. CDR1 LGHDT and CDR2 YNNKEL come from the germline V gene (reference sequence). DNA of the CDR3: TGTGCCAGCGCGGGAATTGAAGTCCTCGCGGGAGGGCGGTTTGAGCAGTACTTC. Its protein product is CASAGIEVLAGGRFEQYF.

The rearrangement links TRBV6-5 to TRBJ1-2; D gene uncertain. CDR3 length: 15 amino acids. Per germline, CDR1 MNHEY and CDR2 SVGAGI. The V end was cut by 1 base, the J end by 5 bases, with 14 bases between. CDR3 in amino acids: CASSYFRDPLYGYTF. In DNA form, the CDR3 reads TGTGCCAGCAGTTACTTCCGGGATCCTCTTTATGGCTACACCTTC.

The chain is built from TRBV30 and TRBJ2-5; 10 bases are shared with TRBD2. The CDR3 length is 14 residues. Germline V lookup: CDR1 GTSNPN, CDR2 SVGIG (reference sequence). The J segment lost 4 bases and the V segment lost 4 bases, leaving 6 bases of the junction unmatched. DNA of the CDR3: TGTGCCTGGAAGGTAGCGGGAGGACGAGAGACCCAGTACTTC. Encoded protein: CAWKVAGGRETQYF.

By sample share, this clonotype is medium-sized. The chain recombines TRBV28 with TRBJ2-7, with 11 bases fitting TRBD2. CDR1 is MDHEN, CDR2 SYDVKM, per germline. With 6 bases clipped from V and 2 bases from J, the junction kept 6 bases outside the gene matches. CDR3 length: 15 residues. The CDR3 DNA reads TGTGCCAGCAGCCCTGGGACTAGCGGCACCTACGAGCAGTACTTC. Translated: CASSPGTSGTYEQYF.

DNA for the CDR3: TGTGCCAGCACCTTTCAGGGGGCGGGCACCGGGGAGCTGTTTTTT. Its translation is CASTFQGAGTGELFF. The chain has TRBV28 and TRBJ2-2, with 8 bases aligning to TRBD1. J gave up 4 bases and V 7 bases, and 8 bases lay outside the gene matches. Germline loops: CDR1 MDHEN, CDR2 SYDVKM. The CDR3 totals 15 residues. Variable domain in full (rest from reference TRBV28 and TRBJ2-2): DVKVTQSSRYLVKRTGEKVFLECVQDMDHENMFWYRQDPGLGLRLIYFSYDVKMKEKGDIPEGYSVSREKKERFSLILESASTNQTSMYLCASTFQGAGTGELFFGEGSRLTVL.

This clonotype was observed many times. This chain joins TRBV28 and TRBJ2-7, with 8 bases identical to TRBD2. The CDR3 is 15 amino acids. CDR1 and CDR2 (germline): MDHEN, SYDVKM. The V and J ends lost 6 bases and 4 bases, in that order; junction bases with no gene match: 11. The CDR3 region is CASSSPGGRGYEQYF. CDR3 nucleotides: TGTGCCAGCAGCTCCCCGGGAGGGCGGGGATACGAGCAGTACTTC.

At least ten counts were recorded for this clonotype. V and J are TRBV18 and TRBJ2-7, with unresolved D. Trimming cost V 1 base and J 0 bases, with 13 bases left between them. Germline V lookup: CDR1 KGHSH, CDR2 LQKENI. The CDR3 spans 16 residues. The CDR3 DNA sequence: TGTGCCAGCTCACCACGGCAGGCCAGAGACTCCTACGAGCAGTACTTC. It specifies CASSPRQARDSYEQYF.

This clonotype came up a few times. V gene TRBV7-9 combines with J gene TRBJ2-7, with D perhaps matching TRBD1 or TRBD2 (7 bases each). Trimming took off 6 bases at V and 13 bases at J, with 19 bases between the two ends. The CDR3 runs 12 residues. Germline V gives CDR1 SEHNR, CDR2 FQNEAQ (reference sequence). The CDR3 is CASRSQRDSLYF. The CDR3 region has the DNA TGTGCCAGCAGATCCCAGCGGGACAGTTTATACTTC. Based on the CDR3 plus reference TRBV7-9 and TRBJ2-7, the full variable domain is DTGVSQNPRHKITKRGQNVTFRCDPISEHNRLYWYRQTLGQGPEFLTYFQNEAQLEKSRLLSDRFSAERPKGSFSTLEIQRTEQGDSAMYLCASRSQRDSLYFGPGTRLTVT.

This clonotype was seen only a few times. V is TRBV5-5 and J is TRBJ2-4; TRBD2 matches at 7 bases. Germline lookup yields CDR1 SGHKS and CDR2 YYEKEE (reference sequence). The CDR3 covers 14 residues. The J segment lost 9 bases and the V segment lost 1 base, leaving 7 bases of the junction unmatched. The CDR3 sequence: CASSLSAGVGIQYF. DNA of the CDR3: TGTGCCAGCAGCTTGTCGGCGGGAGTTGGCATTCAGTACTTC.

This clonotype was counted many times. V usage is TRBV12-5 and J usage is TRBJ1-1, with a possible D match to TRBD1 (6 bases). V gave up 0 bases and J gave up 5 bases, with 16 bases separating them. Per the germline V gene, CDR1 is LGHNT and CDR2 is FRNRAP. The CDR3 is made up of 16 amino acids. The CDR3 protein is CASGLVRSLQGTEAFF. CDR3 bases: TGTGCTAGTGGTTTGGTAAGGTCACTCCAGGGGACTGAAGCTTTCTTT.

This clonotype was recorded at least ten times. The chain uses TRBV2 and TRBJ2-4, with TRBD2 matching 7 bases. CDR3 length equals 18 residues. CDR1 and CDR2 from the germline V gene are SNHLY and FYNNEI. The junction had 14 bases not matched to a gene; V was cut back by 6 bases and J by 0 bases. The CDR3 region is CASSVRPPSGGAKNIQYF. CDR3 DNA sequence: TGTGCCAGCAGCGTTCGCCCCCCCTCGGGGGGAGCCAAAAACATTCAGTACTTC. The entire variable domain, with the rest obtained from reference TRBV2 and TRBJ2-4, is as follows: EPEVTQTPSHQVTQMGQEVILRCVPISNHLYFYWYRQILGQKVEFLVSFYNNEISEKSEIFDDQFSVERPDGSNFTLKIRSTKLEDSAMYFCASSVRPPSGGAKNIQYFGAGTRLSVL.

This clonotype was detected many times. The chain has TRBV28 and TRBJ1-5; perhaps TRBD1 as D (5 bases). The V gene's germline CDR1 is MDHEN and CDR2 SYDVKM. The germline V and J ends were trimmed by 6 bases and 5 bases, with 11 bases remaining between them. This CDR3 spans 13 amino acids. This CDR3 reads CASSTGVDQPQHF. CDR3 sequence (DNA): TGTGCCAGCAGCACAGGCGTTGATCAGCCCCAGCATTTT.

This clonotype occurred many times. The gene calls are TRBV19 and TRBJ1-5, with TRBD1 matching 12 bases. With V trimmed by 4 bases and J by 6 bases, 10 bases remained unmatched. This CDR3 has 17 residues. The germline gives CDR1 LNHDA, CDR2 SQIVND (reference sequence). The CDR3, as DNA: TGTGCCAGTAGTACAAATACCGGGACAGGGGGCAGTCAGCCCCAGCATTTT. Translating gives CASSTNTGTGGSQPQHF. The full variable domain, with the rest looked up from reference TRBV19 and TRBJ1-5, is DGGITQSPKYLFRKEGQNVTLSCEQNLNHDAMYWYRQDPGQGLRLIYYSQIVNDFQKGDIAEGYSVSREKKESFPLTVTSAQKNPTAFYLCASSTNTGTGGSQPQHFGDGTRLSIL.

In its sample, this clonotype was seen many times. This sequence joins TRBV12-3 or TRBV12-4 and TRBJ1-3, with D uncertain. V was clipped by 4 bases and J by 0 bases, with 7 bases between them. This CDR3 is built from 14 residues. Here the CDR3 reads CASSWMNSGNTIYF. In DNA form, the CDR3 reads TGTGCCAGCAGTTGGATGAACTCTGGAAACACCATATATTTT.

This clonotype was seen a handful of times. The rearrangement links TRBV14 to TRBJ2-4; D not resolved. Deletions cut 5 bases from V and 1 base from J, with 18 bases between. The CDR3 has 17 residues. In germline, CDR1 is SGHDN, CDR2 FVKESK. CDR3: CASSSLPLRAAKNIQYF. The CDR3 coding sequence is TGTGCCAGCAGCTCATTACCCCTCCGGGCGGCCAAAAACATTCAGTACTTC.

This clonotype was recorded at least ten times. This chain connects TRBV7-3 to TRBJ2-6; 10 bases align to TRBD1. After removal of 1 base from V and 0 bases from J, the junction contained 9 bases not matched to a gene. The germline V gene has CDR1 SGHTA and CDR2 FQGTGA. CDR3 length equals 20 residues. CDR3 bases: TGTGCCAGCAGCTTAAATAGAGGGACAGGGGCCATCTCTGGGGCCAACGTCCTGACTTTC. Protein sequence: CASSLNRGTGAISGANVLTF.

This chain uses TRBV6-1 with TRBJ1-2, with D possibly being TRBD1 (5 bases). CDR3 size: 13 residues. Trimming cost V 6 bases and J 7 bases, with 15 bases left between them. The germline V gene has CDR1 MNHNS and CDR2 SASEGT. The CDR3 nucleotides are TGTGCCAGCAGCCCCGACAGTATGCGTGGCTACACCTTC. It is translated as CASSPDSMRGYTF.

The table lists this clonotype with many counts. The chain links TRBV5-1 to TRBJ2-5; no clear D gene. This CDR3 is 14 amino acids long. Between the trimmed V and J ends, which lost 1 base and 4 bases, there was a span of 11 bases. CDR1 is SGHRS, CDR2 YFSETQ, per germline. CDR3 protein: CASSLYSPRETQYF. As DNA, the CDR3 is TGCGCCAGCAGCTTGTATAGCCCCAGAGAGACCCAGTACTTC.

Ten or more counts support this clonotype. V usage is TRBV24-1 and J usage is TRBJ2-5; 7 bases line up with TRBD2. CDR1 KGHDR and CDR2 SFDVKD come from the germline V gene. The CDR3 runs 14 residues. V trimming: 5 bases; J trimming: 0 bases; junction bases outside the gene matches: 2. The CDR3 sequence: CATSGAGNQETQYF. The CDR3 DNA follows: TGTGCCACCAGTGGAGCGGGAAACCAAGAGACCCAGTACTTC.

This clonotype was detected many times. The V and J genes are TRBV12-3 or TRBV12-4 and TRBJ1-2, with D possibly being TRBD1 (5 bases). Trimming stripped 10 bases from V and 3 bases from J, with 18 bases between. This CDR3 region has 14 residues. The CDR3 loop is CATHPSGGDYGYTF. In DNA form, the CDR3 reads TGTGCCACCCACCCCAGTGGGGGTGACTATGGCTACACCTTC.